These 7 T cell receptor beta chains were all obtained from the same sample, sequenced in a study of blood T cell repertoires in COVID-19. Measured with immunoSEQ multiplex PCR; TCRdb has only the in-frame clones, and not every one. Among 270,000 or so clones listed, 75% to 90% were seen once. Specimen: peripheral blood. These receptors were obtained from a young woman with active or convalescent COVID-19.

The rearrangement joins TRBV12-3 or TRBV12-4 to TRBJ2-2; tentative D call: TRBD1 (5 bases). The V end was cut by 7 bases, the J end by 2 bases, with 8 bases between. The CDR3 totals 13 residues. CDR3 coding DNA: TGTGCCAGCACCGACAGTAACACCGGGGAGCTGTTTTTT. Protein sequence: CASTDSNTGELFF.

The CDR3 region has the DNA TGTGCCAGCAGTGGTGCACAGAATTCACCCCTCCACTTT. This translates into CASSGAQNSPLHF. V usage is TRBV2 and J usage is TRBJ1-6, with D unclear. V was shortened by 4 bases and J by 7 bases, with 8 bases between the two germline ends. The germline CDR1 and CDR2 sequences are SNHLY and FYNNEI. The length of the CDR3 is 13 residues. The variable domain in full, completed from reference TRBV2 and TRBJ1-6, reads EPEVTQTPSHQVTQMGQEVILRCVPISNHLYFYWYRQILGQKVEFLVSFYNNEISEKSEIFDDQFSVERPDGSNFTLKIRSTKLEDSAMYFCASSGAQNSPLHFGNGTRLTVT.

J is TRBJ2-7 and V is TRBV9; D might be TRBD1 (7 bases). The germline V and J ends were trimmed by 0 bases and 4 bases, with 20 bases remaining between them. CDR3 length: 17 amino acids. Germline V gene lookup returns CDR1 SGDLS and CDR2 YYNGEE. The CDR3 sequence: CASSVGGRGGTEYEQYF. The CDR3 DNA reads as TGTGCCAGCAGCGTAGGAGGAAGAGGGGGGACAGAATACGAGCAGTACTTC.

This clone was seen only a few times. This sequence joins TRBV19 and TRBJ1-5; 9 nucleotides agree with TRBD1. The germline V gene has CDR1 LNHDA and CDR2 SQIVND (reference sequence). V gave up 3 bases and J gave up 0 bases; unmatched junction bases: 6. The CDR3 runs 17 residues. The CDR3 loop is CASSMIGTGISNQPQHF. In DNA, the CDR3 is TGTGCCAGTAGTATGATAGGGACAGGGATTAGCAATCAGCCCCAGCATTTT.

The chain uses TRBV19 and TRBJ2-1, with a weak D call TRBD1 (5 bases). Germline V CDR1 and CDR2: LNHDA, SQIVND (reference sequence). Trimming shortened V by 6 bases and J by 3 bases, and 21 bases separated the two germline ends. The CDR3 spans 17 residues. As DNA, the CDR3 is TGTGCCAGTAGAACCTCCAAGGGGAATAGTCTCTACAATGAGCAGTTCTTC. It yields the protein CASRTSKGNSLYNEQFF.

The rearrangement joins TRBV4-3 to TRBJ1-2; D may be TRBD1 (6 bases). The CDR3 has 15 residues. V lost 0 bases, J lost 4 bases, and 12 bases lay in between. Germline V gene lookup returns CDR1 LGHNA and CDR2 YSLEER. In DNA form, the CDR3 reads TGCGCCAGCAGCCAAGACCTAGGGGGGGGCTATGGCTACACCTTC. Its translation is CASSQDLGGGYGYTF.

The V gene is TRBV29-1, the J gene TRBJ2-5; tentatively, D is TRBD1 (6 bases). Trimming removed 0 bases at V and 3 bases at J, with 11 bases between. The germline CDR1 and CDR2 sequences are SQVTM and ANQGSEA. The CDR3 runs to 14 residues. The CDR3 is CSVEERNREETQYF. Here the CDR3 DNA reads TGCAGCGTTGAAGAAAGAAACAGGGAAGAGACCCAGTACTTC. The complete variable domain, with remaining parts taken from reference TRBV29-1 and TRBJ2-5, reads SAVISQKPSRDICQRGTSLTIQCQVDSQVTMMFWYRQQPGQSLTLIATANQGSEATYESGFVIDKFPISRPNLTFSTLTVSNMSPEDSSIYLCSVEERNREETQYFGPGTRLLVL.